The subject of this entry is one T cell receptor (beta chain). This sample is part of a study of shared clonotypes between healthy human individuals. The CDR3 has 12 residues. The germline V gene has CDR1 SGHTA and CDR2 FQGNSA. Trimming cost V 7 bases and J 9 bases, with 13 bases left between them. Profiling relied on immunoSEQ multiplex PCR, and the TCRdb table lists in-frame clones only, not all of them. In the table there are 850,000 to 1,200,000 clones, 75% of which are singletons. The chain uses TRBV7-2 and TRBJ2-1; no reliable D call. Specimen: memory CD4+ T cells sorted from blood. Subset here: CD45RA-negative fraction. This clonotype was sampled from a man in his late teens or twenties in good health. CDR3 sequence (DNA): TGTGCCAGCAAGGAGCACTCGACTGAGCAGTTCTTC. This codes for CASKEHSTEQFF. Full variable domain (missing parts from reference TRBV7-2 and TRBJ2-1): GAGVSQSPSNKVTEKGKDVELRCDPISGHTALYWYRQSLGQGLEFLIYFQGNSAPDKSGLPSDRFSAERTGGSVSTLTIQRTQQEDSAVYLCASKEHSTEQFFGPGTRLTVL.